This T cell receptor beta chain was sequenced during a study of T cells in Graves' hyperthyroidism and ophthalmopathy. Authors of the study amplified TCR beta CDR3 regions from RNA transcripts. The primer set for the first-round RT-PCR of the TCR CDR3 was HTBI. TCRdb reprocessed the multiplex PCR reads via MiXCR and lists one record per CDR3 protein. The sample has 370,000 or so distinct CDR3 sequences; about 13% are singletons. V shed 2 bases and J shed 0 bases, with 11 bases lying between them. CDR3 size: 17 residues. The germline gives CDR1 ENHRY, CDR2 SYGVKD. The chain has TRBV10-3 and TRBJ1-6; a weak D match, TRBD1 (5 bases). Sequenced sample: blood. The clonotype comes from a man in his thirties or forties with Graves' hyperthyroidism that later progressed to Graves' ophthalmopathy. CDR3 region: CAISEIRASSYNSPLHF. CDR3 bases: TGTGCCATCAGTGAGATCAGGGCAAGCTCCTATAATTCACCCCTCCACTTT.